This record covers a single T cell receptor (beta chain). The antigen this receptor binds is unknown. Base-call qualities are not available, and no considerably larger clone is one nucleotide away. CDR1 and CDR2 (WNHNN, SYGVQD) derive from the germline V gene (reference sequence). V and J lose 7 bases and 1 base, and a span of 14 bases separates them. There are 15 amino acids in the CDR3, from cysteine to phenylalanine inclusive. Only the CDR3 DNA stays, 45 bases, in frame from base 1. This entry is derived from a study of cytomegalovirus exposure and HLA in healthy donors (TCRdb year 2017). Regarding the research as a whole: In an earlier analysis of 587 of the donors, 250 to 350 Gb of sequence data and 100 million or so unique TCR beta sequences from roughly 200 million T cells were reported. An early release covering roughly 600 HLA-typed donors comprised roughly 300 gigabases of sequencing data and roughly 86 million unique TCR sequences. Among the roughly 400 genotyped donors, around 81% belonged to the genetic ancestry cluster associated with self-reported Caucasian donors. The study aimed to test whether cataloging public T cell receptors could reveal signatures of past pathogen exposure. Using immunosequencing, the study profiled T cell repertoires from about 650 subjects and related those repertoires to cytomegalovirus serostatus. In addition to the first cohort of 650 to 750 subjects, a separate validation cohort of 120 different subjects was used. To predict cytomegalovirus infection status, the study brought together high-throughput TCR immunosequencing, statistical association of individual TCRs with disease status, and machine learning. To study patterns of TCR occurrence, a later analysis re-analyzed previously published TCR beta repertoires from 650 to 750 donors and added high-resolution HLA genotyping. In the later analysis, no new phenotypic data were used to find candidate immune exposures; instead, reliance was placed on TCR beta sequences and their occurrence across donors. An earlier analysis of roughly 580 of the donors used high-throughput TCR beta sequencing to judge whether each TCR beta V gene segment behaved as functional or pseudogenic. Alongside the repertoire data, information on donor age, sex, ethnicity and CMV serostatus was compiled. Genome-wide SNP genotypes for about 65% of the roughly 700 donors were used in a later genetic analysis, which treated that subset as a discovery cohort. Every discovery cohort repertoire had been produced on one sequencing platform. HLA typing covered class I and class II loci at four-digit resolution. Typing coverage differed by locus: A, B, C, DRB1 and DQB1 were typed in about 620-630 donors, DQA1 in about 500, DPA1 in some 610, and DPB1 in roughly 470. Because of strong linkage in the cohort, five DR-DQ haplotypes were treated as single units for association and clustering. Among several hundred genotyped donors of the cohort, an average of approximately 240,000 unique TCR beta nucleotide sequences was sequenced per donor, of which about 18% were non-productive. Study-level results and caveats: At a false discovery rate of 0.05, a later analysis linked fewer than 20,000 TCR beta sequences to specific HLA alleles. Compared with the roughly 670-donor mean, donors in an Asian-associated ancestry cluster had fewer N-insertions in productive TCRs, according to a later genetic analysis. Some IMGT-functional V segments, including TRBV6-2 and TRBV6-3, could not be distinguished by the 87-base-pair reads and were therefore excluded. Because counts were too low, roughly 16 rarely observed V segments, including chromosome 9 orphons, were left out of the earlier analysis of approximately 580 of the donors. Presence/absence analyses assumed roughly uniform sequencing depth across donors, an assumption that may not hold. In a later analysis, HLA-associated TCR beta chains were found to be more clonally expanded and to have lower generation probabilities than equally common non-associated chains. In a later genetic analysis, a missense DCLRE1C variant was associated with V-gene and J-gene trimming of TCR beta chains, and the association was replicated in an independent cohort. According to a later analysis, parvovirus B19, influenza, CMV and Epstein-Barr virus appeared linked to several top co-occurrence clusters. According to a later analysis, TCR association rates differed among HLA loci, with DRB1 alleles showing the most associated TCRs and HLA-C alleles showing the fewest. Strong co-occurrence of HLA alleles, especially DR and DQ, made assigning TCR associations to individual alleles difficult. The only immune exposure information available for the cohort was CMV serostatus. Correlated functional status among segregating V segments might be attributable to linkage disequilibrium, but an unknown experimental factor could not be ruled out. The classifier was reported to diagnose cytomegalovirus status with high specificity and sensitivity in both the original and validation cohorts. Most CMV-associated TCR beta chains appeared to be HLA-restricted in a later analysis, and the HLA associations seemed to be driven largely by CMV exposure. An earlier analysis of some 560 of the donors showed that most TCR beta V segments appeared in productive rearrangements either about 87% or about 30% of the time, which broadly matched IMGT annotations. According to the authors, the approach could potentially be generalized to other disease states and immunological phenotypes. HLA typing was unavailable for some donors at each locus, so association tests used only the typed subset. In this cohort, only TCR beta chains were sequenced, and detectable features were limited by the absence of alpha or paired-chain data. A further reported finding was that TCR beta sequences accurately predicted the HLA-A and HLA-B alleles for most subjects in the first cohort. A cluster of highly shared sequence variants was judged likely to represent a technical artifact of the sequencing pipeline. A total of 164 TCR beta chains were listed by the study as associated with cytomegalovirus. Most TCR sequences were observed very rarely across donors, whereas some public TCRs were present in many individuals. Three of the identified cytomegalovirus-associated TCR beta chains were confirmed in vitro to be specific for cytomegalovirus antigens.

Libraries were made using the immunoSEQ multiplex PCR assay. For the multiplex PCR, a mixture combining 60 forward primers for TCR Vbeta segments and 13 reverse primers for TCR Jbeta segments was used. Amplification of the CDR3 region of rearranged TCR beta genes was performed with a multiplex PCR assay on genomic DNA. On the Illumina HiSeq System, the amplified TCR beta libraries were sequenced as 87-base-pair reads. The study's own analysis went as follows. A later analysis tallied some 79 million unique TCR beta chains across the 600 to 700 repertoires, and around 10 million of those chains were shared by two or more donors. A nearest-neighbor algorithm error-corrected the raw reads and collapsed the reads into unique sequences, merging closely related sequences to remove PCR and sequencing errors. CDR3 sequences were aligned to IMGT reference sequences to assign V, D and J gene segments. For a sequence to be retained, a match of at least six nucleotides was required to both a V gene segment and a J gene segment. A rearrangement counted as productive if the CDR3 had no stop codons and remained in frame with V and J, and every other rearrangement counted as non-productive. Following IMGT convention, CDR3 was defined as the stretch from the second conserved V-encoded cysteine up to the conserved J-encoded phenylalanine. The earlier analysis of some 540 of the donors excluded any sequence lacking an unambiguous match to a single V gene segment. An earlier analysis of several hundred of the donors called V segments functional above 56.7% productive rearrangements and segregating when the between-donor standard deviation exceeded 5%. A statistical classification framework was built to diagnose cytomegalovirus status from the catalog of TCR beta chain sequences. A later analysis assigned V and J genes by comparing TCR nucleotide sequences with IMGT/GENE-DB human TR gene sequences. The TCRdist pipeline was used in a later analysis to assign CDR3 sequences and most-parsimonious VDJ recombination scenarios. In a later analysis, each TCR beta chain was defined by its CDR3 amino acid sequence together with its V-gene family, and reads without a unique V-gene family were excluded. A later analysis removed 500 to 650 highly shared, low-generation-probability nucleotide sequences to deal with suspected cross-contamination and a sequencing artifact. In a later analysis, a clonal expansion index for each public chain was calculated from normalized within-repertoire ranks of inferred template counts. Generation probabilities in a later analysis came from a VDJ recombination model fitted to out-of-frame rearrangements, and those results were checked against IGoR. In a later analysis, TCR-TCR, TCR-HLA and TCR-CMV co-occurrence was scored with hypergeometric tests, and a repertoire-size bias correction was applied to TCR pairs. To estimate false discovery rates, a later analysis permuted the HLA or CMV assignments 20 times. In a later analysis, co-occurring TCRs were grouped using DBSCAN, with TCRdist sequence similarity added in when clustering inside HLA-allele-positive subsets. Repertoires with fewer than 30,000 or more than 120,000 public chains were left out of co-occurrence clustering, as were about five repertoires with anomalous nucleotide sharing. TCRdb obtained this table from immuneACCESS and retained in-frame rearrangements with V and J assigned. These tables miss some clones; where compared with another copy, unresolved V genes account for less than half of the shortfall, and the remainder is unexplained. Clone size and the V and J calls come from that table; the DNA yielded D and trimming. The sample table shows some 150,000 clones, and 70% to 85% are seen once. Around 4% of the sample goes to the ten largest clones.

The cohort comprised 710 or so healthy bone marrow donors. At the time of sampling, every cohort member was nominally healthy, though immune exposures that went unrecorded were likely present. The donor tested CMV seronegative and was one of the 352 seronegative cohort members. Every donor gave a peripheral blood sample, and the peripheral blood mononuclear cells from that sample were used for TCR beta sequencing. The Qiagen DNeasy Blood Extraction Kit was used to extract genomic DNA from the blood cell samples. The origin of this receptor is a man in his forties in good health and CMV-seronegative. Material for sequencing was PBMCs. The chain is made from TRBV10-1 and TRBJ1-3; the D gene identity is not certain. The CDR3 reads CASNLAVRSGNTIYF. The DNA sequence is given as TGCGCCAGCAACTTGGCAGTCAGGTCTGGAAACACCATATATTTT.